This T cell receptor (beta chain) was observed in a study of shared clonotypes between healthy human individuals. Findings and limits, study-wide: A reduction in generation probabilities was seen for non-shared clonotypes relative to those shared by all four donors.

In regard to this clone: What it binds is unknown.

With 5 bases removed from V and 5 bases from J, the gap between germline ends came to 12 bases. Germline V gene data show CDR1 as LNHDA and CDR2 as SQIVND (reference sequence). The CDR3 has 13 residues. Terminally differentiated effector memory CD45RA+ cells were excluded by CCR7 positive selection of CD45RO-negative cells. Method: immunoSEQ multiplex PCR; TCRdb's copy keeps in-frame clones and lacks some. The sample consists of approximately 650,000 clones, roughly 95% of them appearing once. This TCR was recovered from a woman aged 30 to 39 in good health. The V and J genes are TRBV19 and TRBJ1-1; D unclear. The sequencing sample was made of naive CD8+ T cells sorted from blood. Here the CDR3 DNA reads TGTGCCAGTAGTCTCTACCTAAGTACTGAAGCTTTCTTT. Translated, it gives CASSLYLSTEAFF.